Each of the 23 T cell receptor beta chains below was sequenced from the same sample in a study of cytomegalovirus exposure and HLA in healthy donors. The primer mix had 60 Vbeta and 13 Jbeta primers. Data came from immunoSEQ multiplex PCR; TCRdb stores just in-frame clones and leaves some out. The sample consists of 95,000 to 150,000 clones, around 68% of them appearing once. Sample: PBMCs. These receptors all stem from a man aged 35-49 years in good health and CMV-seropositive.

The chain carries TRBV11-3 and TRBJ1-4; 7 bases match TRBD1. V trimming: 8 bases; J trimming: 3 bases; junction bases outside the gene matches: 3. The germline V gene has CDR1 SGHNT and CDR2 YENEEA. The CDR3 is 13 residues long. The chain's CDR3 is CASSTGPNEKLFF. DNA for the CDR3: TGTGCCAGCTCGACAGGGCCTAATGAAAAACTGTTTTTT.

This clone showed up just once. V and J are TRBV11-2 and TRBJ2-1; D perhaps matches TRBD2 (6 bases). CDR1 is SGHAT and CDR2 is FQNNGV in the germline V gene. Trimming stripped 0 bases from V and 3 bases from J, with 9 bases between. This CDR3 is 15 amino acids long. The DNA of the CDR3 is TGTGCCAGCAGCTTAGATGGCGGGGACTACAATGAGCAGTTCTTC. Its translation is CASSLDGGDYNEQFF.

The CDR3 DNA reads as TGTGCCAGCAGCCCACTACCGGACAGCCTGGCTGGAAACACCATATATTTT. It encodes CASSPLPDSLAGNTIYF. The V and J genes are TRBV5-6 and TRBJ1-3, with a possible D match to TRBD1 (6 bases). The CDR3 loop spans 17 amino acids. V gave up 4 bases and J gave up 2 bases, with 19 bases separating them. Germline-derived CDR1 and CDR2 are SGHDT and YYEEEE.

The table lists this clone with a count of one. The J gene is TRBJ2-5, the V gene TRBV7-7, with 14 bases matching TRBD2. Per the germline V gene, CDR1 is SSHAT and CDR2 is FNYEAQ (reference sequence). The CDR3 contains 16 residues. The CDR3 DNA follows: TGTGCTAGCTCTCCGGAGACTAGCGGGAGGGCCGAGACCCAGTACTTC. Amino acid sequence: CASSPETSGRAETQYF.

In its sample, this clone was seen a few times. The rearrangement joins TRBV2 to TRBJ2-7; tentatively, D is TRBD2 (6 bases). Germline V gene sequence: CDR1 SNHLY, CDR2 FYNNEI. This CDR3 is 13 amino acids long. Trimming took 6 bases from V and 5 from J, leaving 14 bases between them. CDR3 DNA: TGTGCCAGCAGGGGACGGGGGAAAAACGAGCAGTACTTC. Translation gives CASRGRGKNEQYF.

The V call is TRBV20-1, the J call TRBJ2-7; 7 bases align to TRBD1. The CDR3 extends over 11 amino acids. V was pared by 5 bases and J by 5 bases, with 3 bases of the junction left unmatched. Germline CDR1 reads DFQATT; CDR2 reads SNEGSKA (reference sequence). The CDR3 loop reads CSAGTVHEQYF. As DNA, the CDR3 is TGCAGTGCTGGGACAGTCCACGAGCAGTACTTC.

This chain links TRBV4-1 with TRBJ2-5; 11 nucleotides line up with TRBD1. Trimming at V came to 4 bases and at J to 2 bases, leaving 3 bases not matched to a gene. Germline values: CDR1 MGHRA, CDR2 YSYEKL. The CDR3 sequence is 15 residues long. Here the CDR3 DNA reads TGCGCCAGCAGCCGGGGACAGGGGGTTCAAGAGACCCAGTACTTC. Its translation is CASSRGQGVQETQYF.

This clone was observed a single time. For the CDR3, the DNA is TGTGCCAGCAGCCCTTTAGGCGGGAGTACCGGCGGGGAGCTGTTTTTT. Translating gives CASSPLGGSTGGELFF. The chain combines TRBV7-2 with TRBJ2-2; 7 nucleotides agree with TRBD2. The germline CDR1 and CDR2 sequences are SGHTA and FQGNSA. The CDR3 has 16 residues. V lost 5 bases, J lost 7 bases, and 13 bases stayed unmatched. Full variable domain (rest looked up from reference TRBV7-2 and TRBJ2-2): GAGVSQSPSNKVTEKGKDVELRCDPISGHTALYWYRQSLGQGLEFLIYFQGNSAPDKSGLPSDRFSAERTGGSVSTLTIQRTQQEDSAVYLCASSPLGGSTGGELFFGEGSRLTVL.

This chain joins TRBV23-1 and TRBJ1-6, with TRBD1 identical over 9 bases. TRBV23-1 is sorted into the ORF group, with uncertain function. V lost 2 bases, J lost 6 bases, and 8 bases stayed unmatched. This CDR3 region has 17 residues. The CDR3 protein is CASSQMTPGQGNSPLHF. The CDR3 DNA sequence: TGCGCCAGCAGTCAAATGACACCGGGACAGGGTAATTCACCCCTCCACTTT.

The chain employs TRBV15 and TRBJ2-5, with D possibly being TRBD1 (6 bases). V was clipped by 6 bases and J by 1 base, with 12 bases between them. Per germline, CDR1 LNHNV and CDR2 YYDKDF (reference sequence). There are 14 residues in the CDR3. The CDR3 coding sequence is TGTGCCACCAGTGGCAGGGGCTTCCAAGAGACCCAGTACTTC. This encodes CATSGRGFQETQYF.

The CDR3 reads CASSSTGQGANSPLHF. DNA of the CDR3: TGTGCCAGCTCATCCACGGGACAGGGGGCAAATTCACCCCTCCACTTT. The chain links TRBV18 to TRBJ1-6; 12 bases fit TRBD1. Germline V gene sequence: CDR1 KGHSH, CDR2 LQKENI. This CDR3 spans 16 amino acids. The V segment lost 5 bases and the J segment 7 bases; nucleotides outside the gene matches: 6.

V gene TRBV6-5 combines with J gene TRBJ2-5; TRBD1 matches 8 bases. This CDR3 contains 14 residues. V was clipped by 5 bases and J by 2 bases; unmatched bases: 4. Germline V lookup: CDR1 MNHEY, CDR2 SVGAGI. CDR3 DNA: TGTGCCAGCAGTAGTTACAGGGGGCAAGAGACCCAGTACTTC. Amino acid sequence: CASSSYRGQETQYF.

The chain combines TRBV7-2 with TRBJ2-7; 9 bases are a match to TRBD2. V lost 5 bases, J lost 3 bases, and 8 bases stayed unmatched. The length of the CDR3 is 15 residues. Looked up from germline, CDR1 is SGHTA and CDR2 is FQGNSA. The CDR3 DNA is TGTGCCAGCAGCCCCCTCTTAGCGGGAGACTACGAGCAGTACTTC. This translates into CASSPLLAGDYEQYF.

The chain is built from TRBV28 and TRBJ2-5; D gene uncertain. The CDR3 covers 15 residues. Germline CDR1 is MDHEN and CDR2 is SYDVKM. V gave up 1 base and J gave up 4 bases, with 13 bases separating them. CDR3 sequence: CASSLLGLSVETQYF. The CDR3 coding sequence is TGTGCCAGCAGTTTATTGGGCCTAAGTGTAGAGACCCAGTACTTC. Full variable domain (rest looked up from reference TRBV28 and TRBJ2-5): DVKVTQSSRYLVKRTGEKVFLECVQDMDHENMFWYRQDPGLGLRLIYFSYDVKMKEKGDIPEGYSVSREKKERFSLILESASTNQTSMYLCASSLLGLSVETQYFGPGTRLLVL.

The chain carries TRBV4-1 and TRBJ2-3; 10 bases are a match to TRBD1. Per germline, CDR1 MGHRA and CDR2 YSYEKL. Trimming took 1 base from V and 3 from J; bases not matched to a gene: 7. CDR3 size: 17 residues. The CDR3 DNA reads TGCGCCAGCAGCCAAGTCCGACAGGGGGCGAGGACAGATACGCAGTATTTT. The encoded protein is CASSQVRQGARTDTQYF.

The rearrangement links TRBV9 to TRBJ2-2, with 7 bases matching TRBD1. The CDR3 is 15 residues long. The V gene's germline CDR1 is SGDLS and CDR2 YYNGEE. Germline trimming cut 4 bases from V and 8 bases from J; bases unmatched to any gene: 11. The CDR3 nucleotides are TGTGCCAGCAGCCCCACCCGACAGGGAATGGGGGAGCTGTTTTTT. Residues: CASSPTRQGMGELFF.

The chain carries TRBV19 and TRBJ2-3, with TRBD1 matching 8 bases. Trimming removed 4 bases from V and 5 bases from J; junction bases left unmatched: 5. CDR1 is LNHDA and CDR2 is SQIVND in the germline V gene (reference sequence). The CDR3 is made up of 14 amino acids. CDR3: CASSTGGRGDTQYF. The CDR3 bases are TGTGCCAGTAGTACAGGGGGCCGGGGAGATACGCAGTATTTT.

The chain has TRBV27 and TRBJ2-2, with 14 bases matching TRBD2. Germline V gene data show CDR1 as MNHEY and CDR2 as SMNVEV (reference sequence). The CDR3 loop spans 16 amino acids. J gave up 6 bases and V 6 bases, and 6 bases lay outside the gene matches. The CDR3 coding sequence is TGTGCCAGCAGGGGACTAGCGGGAGTTAAGTCCGGGGAGCTGTTTTTT. Residues: CASRGLAGVKSGELFF.

This sequence joins TRBV6-1 and TRBJ2-5; 15 nucleotides line up with TRBD2. Trimming removed 2 bases from V and 4 bases from J; junction bases left unmatched: 14. The CDR3 totals 20 residues. The germline V gene has CDR1 MNHNS and CDR2 SASEGT. CDR3 DNA sequence: TGTGCCAGCAGTGAACCCGGGACTAGCGGGGGGACACCCCAAGCAGAGACCCAGTACTTC. Translated: CASSEPGTSGGTPQAETQYF.

The chain joins TRBV11-3 to TRBJ1-1; 11 nucleotides align to TRBD1. There are 18 residues in the CDR3. Germline-derived CDR1 and CDR2 are SGHNT and YENEEA. J lost 2 bases, V lost 5 bases, and 13 bases had no gene match. The CDR3, as DNA: TGTGCCAGCAGCCGAACCACCGGGACAGGGGGGTCAAACACTGAAGCTTTCTTT. Translating it yields CASSRTTGTGGSNTEAFF.

The V and J genes are TRBV14 and TRBJ1-1; D ambiguous. Germline V gene lookup returns CDR1 SGHDN and CDR2 FVKESK. The CDR3 spans 18 residues. With 1 base removed from V and 0 bases from J, the gap between germline ends came to 18 bases. In DNA, the CDR3 is TGTGCCAGCAGCCAAGTTCTTCCGGGAGACATAATGAACACTGAAGCTTTCTTT. This gives the protein CASSQVLPGDIMNTEAFF. Using reference TRBV14 and TRBJ1-1 for the parts outside the CDR3, the full variable domain is EAGVTQFPSHSVIEKGQTVTLRCDPISGHDNLYWYRRVMGKEIKFLLHFVKESKQDESGMPNNRFLAERTGGTYSTLKVQPAELEDSGVYFCASSQVLPGDIMNTEAFFGQGTRLTVV.

The J gene is TRBJ2-5, the V gene TRBV5-1, with D maybe TRBD1 (6 bases). V lost 4 bases, J lost 2 bases, and 9 bases lay in between. This CDR3 is built from 13 residues. CDR1 is SGHRS, CDR2 YFSETQ, per germline. The CDR3 here is CASSKGEQETQYF. The CDR3 nucleotides read TGCGCCAGCAGCAAGGGGGAACAAGAGACCCAGTACTTC.

V gene TRBV19 combines with J gene TRBJ1-5; a possible D gene is TRBD1 (5 bases). V was shortened by 7 bases and J by 3 bases, with 19 bases between the two germline ends. The CDR3 extends over 16 amino acids. CDR1 and CDR2 (germline): LNHDA, SQIVND (reference sequence). The DNA for the CDR3 is TGTGCCAGTACCGCGATGGGGTCAGGGTTCAATCAGCCCCAGCATTTT. This gives the protein CASTAMGSGFNQPQHF.